This TCR beta chain stems from a study of blood T cell repertoires in COVID-19. Study overall: Sources were T cells, B-cell-depleted T cells, or PBMCs; the material itself was cDNA or gDNA.

Here immunoSEQ multiplex PCR was the method, and the copy in TCRdb shows in-frame clones only, minus some. The sample lists 150,000 or so clones; 60% to 80% were seen once. In germline, CDR1 is MNHEY, CDR2 SMNVEV (reference sequence). With 8 bases removed from V and 6 bases from J, the gap between germline ends came to 13 bases. There are 12 residues in the CDR3. V gene TRBV27 combines with J gene TRBJ1-2; maybe TRBD1 (5 bases). The specimen was PBMCs or T cells enriched from blood (not recorded which). The clonotype originates from a woman aged 50 to 65 who had recovered from COVID-19. The CDR3 nucleotides are TGTGCCAGCGGGTTCCTAGGGGATGGCTACACCTTC. Protein sequence: CASGFLGDGYTF.